The 14 T cell receptor beta chains reported below all come from one sample, sequenced in a study of cytomegalovirus exposure and HLA in healthy donors. PCR was performed using 60 Vbeta and 13 Jbeta primers. Data came from immunoSEQ multiplex PCR; TCRdb stores just in-frame clones and leaves some out. Of fewer than 200,000 clones listed, 70% to 90% are singletons. The sample consisted of PBMCs. The receptors come from a woman aged 18 to 35 in good health and CMV-seronegative.

The genes are TRBV4-1 and TRBJ1-5; D uncertain. Trimming took 0 bases from V and 6 from J, leaving 15 bases between them. Germline V gene lookup returns CDR1 MGHRA and CDR2 YSYEKL. This CDR3 spans 16 amino acids. The CDR3 sequence is CASSQERGGMVQPQHF. The CDR3 nucleotides read TGCGCCAGCAGCCAAGAAAGAGGCGGGATGGTTCAGCCCCAGCATTTT.

The chain carries TRBV27 and TRBJ2-7, with D uncertain. The V end lost 5 bases, the J end lost 1 base, and 3 bases lay between the germline ends. The V gene's germline CDR1 is MNHEY and CDR2 SMNVEV (reference sequence). This CDR3 contains 11 residues. The CDR3 DNA is TGTGCCAGCAGTCTTTCCTACGAGCAGTACTTC. It yields the protein CASSLSYEQYF.

This chain links TRBV6-5 with TRBJ1-1, with 7 bases lining up with TRBD1. CDR1 and CDR2 (germline): MNHEY, SVGAGI. The length of the CDR3 is 16 residues. The V and J ends lost 0 bases and 4 bases, in that order; junction bases with no gene match: 8. Here the CDR3 reads CASSYSRQGGSTEAFF. The CDR3 DNA reads as TGTGCCAGCAGTTACTCGAGACAGGGAGGAAGCACTGAAGCTTTCTTT.

The V call is TRBV5-1, the J call TRBJ2-2, with 7 nucleotides matching TRBD2. This CDR3 spans 15 amino acids. Per the germline V gene, CDR1 is SGHRS and CDR2 is YFSETQ. Trimming at V came to 3 bases and at J to 7 bases, leaving 9 bases not matched to a gene. The CDR3 spells CASSYWGGSGGELFF. In nucleotides, the CDR3 is TGCGCCAGCAGCTACTGGGGGGGGAGCGGCGGGGAGCTGTTTTTT.

The table lists this clone with a count of one. The chain is built from TRBV6-5 and TRBJ2-3; 10 nucleotides align to TRBD2. Germline loops: CDR1 MNHEY, CDR2 SVGAGI. V lost 2 bases, J lost 6 bases, and 2 bases stayed unmatched. The CDR3 contains 14 residues. CDR3 sequence: CASSYNSGGDTQYF. The CDR3, as DNA: TGTGCCAGCAGTTACAATAGCGGGGGGGATACGCAGTATTTT.

The chain links TRBV7-2 to TRBJ1-5, with TRBD1 identical over 7 bases. The CDR3 loop spans 15 amino acids. With 3 bases clipped from V and 6 bases from J, the junction kept 8 bases outside the gene matches. CDR1 and CDR2 from the germline V gene are SGHTA and FQGNSA. The CDR3 DNA sequence: TGTGCCAGCAGCTTTGAGAGACAGGGCAGTCAGCCCCAGCATTTT. This sequence encodes CASSFERQGSQPQHF. The full variable domain, its missing parts supplied by reference TRBV7-2 and TRBJ1-5, is GAGVSQSPSNKVTEKGKDVELRCDPISGHTALYWYRQSLGQGLEFLIYFQGNSAPDKSGLPSDRFSAERTGGSVSTLTIQRTQQEDSAVYLCASSFERQGSQPQHFGDGTRLSIL.

Details on this clone: At one of its ends the junction is not consistent with the germline gene, which may arise from a read error. The V and J genes are TRBV25-1 and TRBJ2-5; TRBD1 matches 7 bases. The germline V gene has CDR1 MGHDK and CDR2 SYGVNS. This CDR3 has 14 residues. The CDR3 coding sequence is TGTGCCAGCGGTGACGACAGGGTCCAAGAGACCCAGTACTTC. Translating gives CASGDDRVQETQYF.

This chain joins TRBV10-3 and TRBJ1-3; D is ambiguous. The CDR3 covers 15 residues. V lost 7 bases and J 2 bases, leaving 15 bases between the germline ends. Germline lookup yields CDR1 ENHRY and CDR2 SYGVKD. The chain's CDR3 is CAITEELKTGNTIYF. DNA of the CDR3: TGTGCCATCACCGAGGAGTTAAAGACTGGAAACACCATATATTTT.

The chain recombines TRBV6-1 with TRBJ2-6, with TRBD2 as a possible D gene (5 bases). V lost 3 bases and J 0 bases, leaving 18 bases between the germline ends. CDR3 length: 19 residues. Germline V gene data show CDR1 as MNHNS and CDR2 as SASEGT. As DNA, the CDR3 is TGTGCCAGCAGTGATCCTATCGGGGTAGGGAGCTCTGGGGCCAACGTCCTGACTTTC. Translating it yields CASSDPIGVGSSGANVLTF.

This CDR3 reads CASSSPERGYNEQFF. DNA for the CDR3: TGTGCCAGCAGCTCGCCCGAGCGGGGGTACAATGAGCAGTTCTTC. The gene calls are TRBV5-4 and TRBJ2-1, with 8 bases that match TRBD2. CDR3 size: 15 residues. J lost 4 bases, V lost 3 bases, and 6 bases had no gene match. Germline V gene data show CDR1 as SGHNT and CDR2 as YYREEE (reference sequence).

The chain combines TRBV5-1 with TRBJ1-4; 7 bases are a match to TRBD1. Germline loops: CDR1 SGHRS, CDR2 YFSETQ. The CDR3 loop spans 14 amino acids. After removal of 4 bases from V and 10 bases from J, the junction contained 10 bases not matched to a gene. DNA of the CDR3: TGCGCCAGCAGCCTTGATCAGGGGGATGCAAAACTGTTTTTT. It yields the protein CASSLDQGDAKLFF.

J is TRBJ2-1 and V is TRBV5-1, with 7 bases fitting TRBD1. Germline V gene sequence: CDR1 SGHRS, CDR2 YFSETQ. The CDR3 sequence is 17 residues long. The junction had 8 bases not matched to a gene; V was cut back by 0 bases and J by 2 bases. CDR3 amino acids: CASSLVPTGRPYNEQFF. CDR3 in DNA: TGCGCCAGCAGCTTGGTCCCGACAGGGAGACCCTACAATGAGCAGTTCTTC.

V is TRBV29-1 and J is TRBJ2-3; D is undetermined. With 1 base removed from V and 4 bases from J, the gap between germline ends came to 9 bases. Germline V CDR1 and CDR2: SQVTM, ANQGSEA. The CDR3 has 13 residues. CDR3 coding DNA: TGCAGCGTTGAAGCCCCCCTCTCAGATACGCAGTATTTT. This gives the protein CSVEAPLSDTQYF.

The V and J genes are TRBV4-2 and TRBJ1-1, with 8 positions matching TRBD1. CDR3 length: 15 amino acids. The germline V gene encodes CDR1 LGHNA and CDR2 YNFKEQ. V dropped 2 bases and J dropped 3; count of bases not matched to a gene: 5. For the CDR3, the DNA is TGTGCCAGCAGCCAACAGGACAGGGCTCACACTGAAGCTTTCTTT. It yields the protein CASSQQDRAHTEAFF.